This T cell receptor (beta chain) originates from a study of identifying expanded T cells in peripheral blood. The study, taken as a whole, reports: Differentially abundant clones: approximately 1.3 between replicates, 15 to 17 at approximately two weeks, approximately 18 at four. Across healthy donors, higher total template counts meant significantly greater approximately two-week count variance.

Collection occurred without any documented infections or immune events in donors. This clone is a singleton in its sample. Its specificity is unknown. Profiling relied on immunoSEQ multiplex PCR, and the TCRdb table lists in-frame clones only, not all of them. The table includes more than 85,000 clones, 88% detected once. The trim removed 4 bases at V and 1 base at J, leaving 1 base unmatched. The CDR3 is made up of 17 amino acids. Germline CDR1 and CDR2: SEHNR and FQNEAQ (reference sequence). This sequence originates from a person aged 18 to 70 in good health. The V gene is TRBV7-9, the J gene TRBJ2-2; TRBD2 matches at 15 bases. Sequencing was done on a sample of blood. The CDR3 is CASSWGLAGGNTGELFF. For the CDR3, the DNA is TGTGCCAGCAGCTGGGGACTAGCGGGAGGGAACACCGGGGAGCTGTTTTTT.